The TCR beta chain under discussion was sequenced for a study of blood T cells in healthy people across ages (dated by TCRdb to between 2014 and 2017). For the wider study: In model experiments, template switching captured roughly one uniquely barcoded TCR beta cDNA molecule for every two T cells. Age-related changes in TCR beta repertoire diversity were measured in the study by deep sequencing normalized with unique cDNA molecular identifiers. The donors were divided into four age groups: young (average approximately 16 years), middle-aged (about 39), aged (about 56) and long-lived (about 90). To avoid experimental bias, donors of different ages were distributed randomly across sequencing lanes. Using the same blood draw, the study looked at two additional independent replicas of 1 million unique cDNA reads for two donors, one aged 18 to 30 and the other aged 80 or older.

Overall study outcomes, separate from this receptor: Because the CMV infection status of the donors was unknown, age-related changes in expanded clonotypes may potentially have been confounded. Estimates of total diversity based on one million sequenced T cells were regarded as lower bounds and as underestimates. The percentage of naive T cells measured by flow cytometry correlated strongly with observed TCR beta diversity. Bulk unsorted PBMC profiling prevented conclusive comparison of naive and antigen-experienced compartments. As age increased, observed TCR beta diversity per million T cells dropped in a roughly linear way, and a significant reduction was already evident by age 40. Compared with the aged group, the long-lived group had more naive CD4+ T cells, fewer expanded clones and increased TCR diversity, a pattern suggesting age selection.

Donors were approximately 42 systemically healthy Caucasian individuals from Russia aged roughly 6 to 95 years. About 10 milliliters of peripheral blood were collected from each donor into EDTA-treated Vacutainer tubes. Ficoll-Paque density-gradient centrifugation was used to isolate PBMCs, with at least 7 million per sample. Trizol reagent was used to extract total RNA from the PBMCs, yielding at least 5.5 micrograms per sample. The percentages of naive CD45RAhigh/CD27high T cells were determined by flow cytometry on a PBMC aliquot from every donor. The library was generated by 5' RACE. Sequencing relied on an Illumina HiSeq 2500. The second PCR ran for roughly 7 to 12 cycles and used a J-beta primer mix along with a sample-barcoded 5' primer. A template-switch 5' adaptor carrying 12 random nucleotides introduced a unique molecular identifier onto each TCR beta cDNA molecule. Each sample yielded at least 2.5 million CDR3-containing paired-end reads. All of the RNA was converted into first-strand cDNA using the Mint cDNA synthesis kit, with a TRBC-specific oligonucleotide serving as the primer. Following uracil-DNA glycosylase treatment, a first 18-cycle PCR with universal primers M1SS and BC2_uni_R was performed on all cDNA. In the paper's pipeline: Each sample was normalized by randomly selecting 1 million high-quality reads, each carrying a distinct molecular identifier. Reads sharing molecular identifiers were discarded rather than binned into consensus sequences. MiTCR, run with a Q25 quality threshold and the strictest error-elimination algorithm, handled CDR3 identification, clonotype clustering and error correction. A nonparametric unseen species model using Euler transformation provided a lower-bound estimate of total TCR beta diversity. The raw public data were reprocessed by TCRdb itself: fastp quality trimming at Q25, MiXCR clonotype calling, in-frame beta chains only. Rows merge per CDR3 protein into single entries with the most common DNA and genes. TCRdb, not the original authors, processed these V and J calls. The sample table shows around 870,000 distinct CDR3 sequences, and around 26% are seen once. The ten largest clones capture roughly 17% of the sample.

Trimming accounts for 5 bases at V and 6 bases at J, while the number of junction bases matched to no gene is 11. From the cysteine through the phenylalanine, the CDR3 covers 15 amino acids. Only CDR3 DNA is held: 45 bases, read in frame from base 1. The germline V gene (reference sequence) provides CDR1 DFQATT and CDR2 SNEGSKA. About this clonotype itself: The antigen it recognizes is unknown. Base-call qualities are not available, and no considerably larger clone is one nucleotide away.

This chain is built from TRBV20-1 and TRBJ1-4; 8 bases in the middle match TRBD1. What was sequenced was blood. The sequence was obtained from a woman older than 75 in good health. The base sequence is TGCAGTGCTTATATGACAGGGGATTTGCATGAAAAACTGTTTTTT. It is translated as CSAYMTGDLHEKLFF.